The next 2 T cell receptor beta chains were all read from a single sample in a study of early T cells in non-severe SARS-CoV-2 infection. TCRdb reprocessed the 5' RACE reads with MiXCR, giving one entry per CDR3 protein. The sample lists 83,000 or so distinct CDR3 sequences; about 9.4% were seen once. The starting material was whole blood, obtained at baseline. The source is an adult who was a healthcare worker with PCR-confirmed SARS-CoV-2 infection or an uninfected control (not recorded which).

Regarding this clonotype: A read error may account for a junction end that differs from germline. CDR3 bases: TGTGTCAGCTCACCAACCCAACTTGGCGGGAGCGATGAGCAGTTCTTC. Amino acids: CVSSPTQLGGSDEQFF. J is TRBJ2-1 and V is TRBV18; TRBD2 aligns across 7 bases. Germline CDR1 KGHSH, CDR2 LQKENI. CDR3 size: 16 residues.

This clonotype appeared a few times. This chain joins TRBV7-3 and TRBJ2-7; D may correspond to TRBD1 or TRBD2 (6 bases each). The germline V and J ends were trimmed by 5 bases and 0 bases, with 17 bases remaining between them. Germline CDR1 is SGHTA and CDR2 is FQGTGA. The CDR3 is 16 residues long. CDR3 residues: CASSPGGGKNSYEQYF. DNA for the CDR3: TGTGCCAGCAGCCCCGGAGGGGGGAAAAACTCCTACGAGCAGTACTTC.